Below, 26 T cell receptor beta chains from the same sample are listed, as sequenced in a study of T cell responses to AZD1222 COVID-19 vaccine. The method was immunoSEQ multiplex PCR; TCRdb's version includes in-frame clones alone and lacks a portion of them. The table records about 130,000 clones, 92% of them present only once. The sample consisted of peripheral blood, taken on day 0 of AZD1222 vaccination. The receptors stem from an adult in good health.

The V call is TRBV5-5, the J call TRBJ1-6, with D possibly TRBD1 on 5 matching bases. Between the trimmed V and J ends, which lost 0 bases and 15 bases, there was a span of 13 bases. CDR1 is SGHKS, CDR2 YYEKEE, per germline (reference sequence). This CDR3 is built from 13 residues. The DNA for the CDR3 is TGTGCCAGCAGCTTGGTGGCAGGGCGGGACCTCCACTTT. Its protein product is CASSLVAGRDLHF.

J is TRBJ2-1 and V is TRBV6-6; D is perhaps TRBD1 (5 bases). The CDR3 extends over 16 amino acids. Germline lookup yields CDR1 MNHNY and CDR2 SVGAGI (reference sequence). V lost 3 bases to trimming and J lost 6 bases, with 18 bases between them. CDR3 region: CASSYRPARVGNEQFF. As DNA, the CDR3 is TGTGCCAGCAGTTATCGCCCCGCCAGGGTCGGCAATGAGCAGTTCTTC.

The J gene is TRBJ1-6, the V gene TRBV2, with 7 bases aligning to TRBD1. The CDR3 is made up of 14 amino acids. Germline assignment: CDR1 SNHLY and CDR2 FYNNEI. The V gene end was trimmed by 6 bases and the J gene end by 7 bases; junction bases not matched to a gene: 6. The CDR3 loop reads CASRLRGGNSPLHF. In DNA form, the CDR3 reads TGTGCCAGCAGACTCAGGGGGGGCAATTCACCCCTCCACTTT.

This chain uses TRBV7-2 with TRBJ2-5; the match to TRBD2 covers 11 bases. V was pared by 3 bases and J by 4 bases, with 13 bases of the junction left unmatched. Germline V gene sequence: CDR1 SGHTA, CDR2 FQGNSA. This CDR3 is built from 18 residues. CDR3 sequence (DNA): TGTGCCAGCAGCTTGACGGTAGCGGGGGGGCCCGTTGGAGAGACCCAGTACTTC. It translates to CASSLTVAGGPVGETQYF.

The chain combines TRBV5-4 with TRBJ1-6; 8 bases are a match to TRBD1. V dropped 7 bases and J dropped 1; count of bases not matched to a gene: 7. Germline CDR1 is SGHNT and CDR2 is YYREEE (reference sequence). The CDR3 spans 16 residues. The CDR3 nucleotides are TGTGCCAGCCATCAGGGGGCTGGATCCTATAATTCACCCCTCCACTTT. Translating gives CASHQGAGSYNSPLHF.

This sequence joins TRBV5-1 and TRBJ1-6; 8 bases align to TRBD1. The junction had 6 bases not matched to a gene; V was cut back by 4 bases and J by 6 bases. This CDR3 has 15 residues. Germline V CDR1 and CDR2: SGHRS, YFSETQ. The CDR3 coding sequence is TGCGCCAGCAGCCTACTCGACAGGGGTAATTCACCCCTCCACTTT. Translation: CASSLLDRGNSPLHF.

The CDR3 DNA sequence: TGCAGTGCTAGTTCCGGACTAGCCCGGGTCTGGGACGAGCAGTACTTC. It codes for CSASSGLARVWDEQYF. The chain uses TRBV20-1 and TRBJ2-7; 8 positions match TRBD2. V was pared by 3 bases and J by 5 bases, with 15 bases of the junction left unmatched. This CDR3 spans 16 amino acids. Per germline, CDR1 DFQATT and CDR2 SNEGSKA (reference sequence).

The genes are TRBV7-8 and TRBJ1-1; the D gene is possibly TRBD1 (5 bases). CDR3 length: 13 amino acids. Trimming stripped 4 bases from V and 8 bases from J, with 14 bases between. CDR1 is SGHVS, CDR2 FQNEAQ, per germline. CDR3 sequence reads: CASSWHGAAEAFF. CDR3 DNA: TGTGCCAGCAGCTGGCACGGGGCGGCGGAAGCTTTCTTT.

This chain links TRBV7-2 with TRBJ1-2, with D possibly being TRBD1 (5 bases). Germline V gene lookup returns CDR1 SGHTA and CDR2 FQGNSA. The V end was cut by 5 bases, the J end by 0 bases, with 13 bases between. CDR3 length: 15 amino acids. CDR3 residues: CASSTLGGSNYGYTF. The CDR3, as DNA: TGTGCCAGCAGCACTCTGGGGGGGTCTAACTATGGCTACACCTTC.

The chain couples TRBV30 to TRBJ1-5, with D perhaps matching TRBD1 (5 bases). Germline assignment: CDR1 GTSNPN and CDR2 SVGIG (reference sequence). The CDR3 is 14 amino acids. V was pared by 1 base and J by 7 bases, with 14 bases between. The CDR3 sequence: CAWSAQLGGQPQHF. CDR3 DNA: TGTGCCTGGAGTGCCCAATTGGGGGGACAGCCCCAGCATTTT.

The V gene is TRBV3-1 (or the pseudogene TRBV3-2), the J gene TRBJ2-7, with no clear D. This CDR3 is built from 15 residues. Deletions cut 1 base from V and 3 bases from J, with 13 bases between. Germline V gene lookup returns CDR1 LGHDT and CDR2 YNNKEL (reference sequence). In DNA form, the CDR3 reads TGTGCCAGCAGCCAAGGTTGGGCCGGCATCTACGAGCAGTACTTC. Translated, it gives CASSQGWAGIYEQYF.

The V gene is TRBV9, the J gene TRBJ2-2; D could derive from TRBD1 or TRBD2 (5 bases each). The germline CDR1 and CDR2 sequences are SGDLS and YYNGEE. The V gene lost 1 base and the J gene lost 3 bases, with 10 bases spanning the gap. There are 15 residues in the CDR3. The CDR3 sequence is CASSVYGAYTGELFF. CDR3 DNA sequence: TGTGCCAGCAGCGTATACGGGGCGTACACCGGGGAGCTGTTTTTT.

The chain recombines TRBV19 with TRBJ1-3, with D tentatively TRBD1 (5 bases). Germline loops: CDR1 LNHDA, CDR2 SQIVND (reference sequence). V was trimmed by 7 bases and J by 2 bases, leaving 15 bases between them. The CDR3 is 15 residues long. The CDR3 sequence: CASKGRRSTGNTIYF. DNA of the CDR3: TGTGCCAGTAAGGGGCGCCGGTCCACTGGAAACACCATATATTTT.

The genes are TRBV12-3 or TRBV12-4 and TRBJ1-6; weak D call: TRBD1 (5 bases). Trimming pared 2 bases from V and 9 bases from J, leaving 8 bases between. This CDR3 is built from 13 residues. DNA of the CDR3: TGTGCCAGCAGTTTATTTGGGACTTCACCCCTCCACTTT. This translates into CASSLFGTSPLHF.

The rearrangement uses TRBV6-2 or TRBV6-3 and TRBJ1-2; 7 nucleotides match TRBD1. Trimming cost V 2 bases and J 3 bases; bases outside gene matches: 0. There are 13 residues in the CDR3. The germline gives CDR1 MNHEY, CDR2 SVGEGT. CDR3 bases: TGTGCCAGCAGTTACGGGACAGACTATGGCTACACCTTC. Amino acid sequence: CASSYGTDYGYTF.

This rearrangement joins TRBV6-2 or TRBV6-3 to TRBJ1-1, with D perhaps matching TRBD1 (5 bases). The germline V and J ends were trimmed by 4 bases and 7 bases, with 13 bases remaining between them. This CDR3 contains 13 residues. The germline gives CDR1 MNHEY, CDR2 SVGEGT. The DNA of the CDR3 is TGTGCCAGCAGTTCTCGAGGGGCAATTGAAGCTTTCTTT. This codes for CASSSRGAIEAFF.

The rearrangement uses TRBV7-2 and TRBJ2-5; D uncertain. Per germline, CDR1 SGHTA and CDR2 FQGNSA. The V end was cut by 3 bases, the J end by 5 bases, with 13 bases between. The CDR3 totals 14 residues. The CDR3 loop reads CASSFSLNGETQYF. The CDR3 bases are TGTGCCAGCAGCTTCTCCCTAAACGGCGAGACCCAGTACTTC.

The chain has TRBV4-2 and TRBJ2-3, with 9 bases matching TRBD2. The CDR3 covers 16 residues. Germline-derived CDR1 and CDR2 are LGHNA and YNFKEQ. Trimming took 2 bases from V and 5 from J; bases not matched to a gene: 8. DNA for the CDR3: TGTGCCAGCAGCCAACCTGCGGGGGGGCACCAAGATACGCAGTATTTT. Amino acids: CASSQPAGGHQDTQYF.

The CDR3 region is CATCWTGRGEAFF. DNA of the CDR3: TGTGCCACCTGCTGGACAGGGCGAGGTGAAGCTTTCTTT. This rearrangement joins TRBV6-5 to TRBJ1-1; 8 nucleotides match TRBD1. V lost 10 bases, J lost 7 bases, and 11 bases stayed unmatched. The CDR3 extends over 13 amino acids. The germline V gene has CDR1 MNHEY and CDR2 SVGAGI.

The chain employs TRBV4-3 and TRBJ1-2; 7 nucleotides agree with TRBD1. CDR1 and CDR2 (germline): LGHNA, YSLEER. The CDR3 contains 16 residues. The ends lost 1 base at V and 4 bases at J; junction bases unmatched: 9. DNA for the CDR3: TGCGCCAGCAGCCAAGGGAACCTGGGACAGATCTATGGCTACACCTTC. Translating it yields CASSQGNLGQIYGYTF.

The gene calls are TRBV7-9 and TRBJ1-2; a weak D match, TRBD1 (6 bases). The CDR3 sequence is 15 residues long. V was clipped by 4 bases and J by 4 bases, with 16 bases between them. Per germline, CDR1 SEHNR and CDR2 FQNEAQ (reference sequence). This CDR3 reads CASSWARGGGYGYTF. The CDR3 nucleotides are TGTGCCAGCAGCTGGGCGAGAGGAGGGGGCTATGGCTACACCTTC.

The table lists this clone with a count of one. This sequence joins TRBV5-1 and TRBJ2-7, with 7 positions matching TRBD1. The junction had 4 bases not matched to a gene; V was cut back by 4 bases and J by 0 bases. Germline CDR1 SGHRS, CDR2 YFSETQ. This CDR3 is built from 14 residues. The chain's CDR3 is CASSVTGTSYEQYF. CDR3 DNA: TGCGCCAGCAGCGTGACAGGGACCTCCTACGAGCAGTACTTC.

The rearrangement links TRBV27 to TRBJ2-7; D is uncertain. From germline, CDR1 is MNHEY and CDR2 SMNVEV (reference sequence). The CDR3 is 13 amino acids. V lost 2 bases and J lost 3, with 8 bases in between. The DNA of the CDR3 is TGTGCCAGCAGTTTAGGGGTCTTCTACGAGCAGTACTTC. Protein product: CASSLGVFYEQYF.

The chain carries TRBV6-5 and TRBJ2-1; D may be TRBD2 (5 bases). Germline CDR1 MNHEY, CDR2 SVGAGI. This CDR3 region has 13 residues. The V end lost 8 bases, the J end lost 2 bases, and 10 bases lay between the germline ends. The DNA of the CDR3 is TGTGCCAGCGGAGGACGGACCTACAATGAGCAGTTCTTC. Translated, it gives CASGGRTYNEQFF.

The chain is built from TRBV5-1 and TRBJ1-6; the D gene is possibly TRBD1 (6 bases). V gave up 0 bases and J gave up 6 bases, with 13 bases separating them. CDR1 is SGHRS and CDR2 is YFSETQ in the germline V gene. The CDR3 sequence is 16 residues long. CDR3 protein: CASSLASGTRNSPLHF. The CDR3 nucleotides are TGCGCCAGCAGCTTGGCCTCAGGGACACGTAATTCACCCCTCCACTTT.

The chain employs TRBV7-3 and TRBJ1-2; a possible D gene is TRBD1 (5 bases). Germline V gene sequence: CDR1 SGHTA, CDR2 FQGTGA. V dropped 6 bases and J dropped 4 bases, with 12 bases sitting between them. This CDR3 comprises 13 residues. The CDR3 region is CASSPDGGYGYTF. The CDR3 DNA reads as TGTGCCAGCAGTCCCGACGGGGGCTATGGCTACACCTTC. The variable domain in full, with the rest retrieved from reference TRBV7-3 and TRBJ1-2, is GAGVSQTPSNKVTEKGKYVELRCDPISGHTALYWYRQSLGQGPEFLIYFQGTGAADDSGLPNDRFFAVRPEGSVSTLKIQRTERGDSAVYLCASSPDGGYGYTFGSGTRLTVV.